This is a list of T cell receptor beta chains from one sample in a study of cytomegalovirus exposure and HLA in healthy donors. Clones were sequenced by immunoSEQ multiplex PCR, and TCRdb holds only the in-frame ones, with some missing. The table shows about 170,000 clones, with 76% occurring only once. Input material: PBMCs. The receptors derive from a female donor in good health and CMV-seronegative. Both conserved end residues are part of each CDR3. D genes are given only for firm matches. Size values are once, few and many counts, or a class for expanded clones, and some rows have none.

d_call j_call v_call clone_size cdr3_nt cdr3_aa
TRBD1 TRBJ2-5 TRBV23-1 . TGCGCCAGCAGTCATCGCTACCGGGACAGGGGTGGAGAGACCCAGTACTTC CASSHRYRDRGGETQYF
. TRBJ2-3 TRBV4-1 . TGCGCCAGCTCGTCTGGCAAGGGGAGCACAGATACGCAGTATTTT CASSSGKGSTDTQYF
TRBD2 TRBJ2-3 TRBV7-6 . TGTGCCAGCAGCTTAGTCCCTAGCGGGAGGGTGGACACAGATACGCAGTATTTT CASSLVPSGRVDTDTQYF
. TRBJ2-7 TRBV9 . TGTGCCAGCAGCGTAGGACTCGCCTACGAGCAGTACTTC CASSVGLAYEQYF
TRBD2 TRBJ2-7 TRBV4-1 . TGCGCCAGCAGCCAAGGGAAACTAGCGGGGGGGCGTACCTACGAGCAGTACTTC CASSQGKLAGGRTYEQYF
. TRBJ1-1 TRBV7-6 . TGTGCCAGCAGCTTAGGGGAGGGGAACACTGAAGCTTTCTTT CASSLGEGNTEAFF
. TRBJ1-2 TRBV9 . TGTGCCAGCAGCGTTGAATGGGGGGGCGGTGGCTACACCTTC CASSVEWGGGGYTF
TRBD1 TRBJ2-7 TRBV4-2 . TGTGCCAGCAGCACCCGACAGGGCTTCTTCGAGCAGTACTTC CASSTRQGFFEQYF
TRBD1 TRBJ1-4 TRBV19 few TGTGCCAGTAGGCTGCGACAGGGACAATTGGGGGCAACTAATGAAAAACTGTTTTTT CASRLRQGQLGATNEKLFF
. TRBJ1-2 TRBV19 few TGTGCCAGTAAAAACAGGGAGTTGTATGGCTACACCTTC CASKNRELYGYTF
TRBD1 TRBJ1-2 TRBV5-1 . TGCGCCAGCAGCCCGGGACAGACCTATGGCTACACCTTC CASSPGQTYGYTF
TRBD1 TRBJ2-4 TRBV5-1 . TGCGCCAGCAGCCGCGACGGGACAGGCGAAAACAGTCAGTACTTC CASSRDGTGENSQYF
. TRBJ1-5 TRBV18 few TGTGCCAGCTCACCACCGGGACGGACAGAAAATCAGCCCCAGCATTTT CASSPPGRTENQPQHF
TRBD1 TRBJ1-2 TRBV5-1 once TGCGCCAGCAGCTGGGAAGGACAGGGTAGAGGCTACACCTTC CASSWEGQGRGYTF
TRBD1 TRBJ2-7 TRBV5-1 . TGCGCCAGCAGCCCTGGACAGGAAGGGAACGAGCAGTACTTC CASSPGQEGNEQYF
TRBD1 TRBJ2-5 TRBV9 . TGTGCCAGCAGCGACGGGACAGGGGTACAGACCCAGTACTTC CASSDGTGVQTQYF
TRBD1 TRBJ2-2 TRBV6-1 . TGTGCCAGCAGTGTGGGGACAGGGATGAACACCGGGGAGCTGTTTTTT CASSVGTGMNTGELFF
TRBD1 TRBJ1-5 TRBV19 . TGTGCCAGTAGTGAAGACAGGGGCGGCAATCAGCCCCAGCATTTT CASSEDRGGNQPQHF
TRBD1 TRBJ1-6 TRBV27 . TGTGCCAGCAGTTTTAGGGGGCCCTATAATTCACCCCTCCACTTT CASSFRGPYNSPLHF
TRBD2 TRBJ2-3 TRBV7-2 . TGTGCCAGCAGCTTAGTAGGCGCTAGCGGGACTAGCACAGATACGCAGTATTTT CASSLVGASGTSTDTQYF
. TRBJ1-1 TRBV10-3 . TGTGCCATCAGCCGACAGGAGATGAACACTGAAGCTTTCTTT CAISRQEMNTEAFF
. TRBJ2-3 TRBV7-9 once TGTGCCGGAGGGGGGGGTTCAGATACGCAGTATTTT CAGGGGSDTQYF
TRBD1 TRBJ1-2 TRBV2 . TGTGCCAGCACTGTGGAGGGGGCTCGGGGCTACACCTTC CASTVEGARGYTF
TRBD2 TRBJ2-2 TRBV2 once TGTGCCAGCAGACGGACTAGCGGGGGGACCCACACCGGGGAGCTGTTTTTT CASRRTSGGTHTGELFF
. TRBJ2-2 TRBV6-6 . TGTGCCAGCAAAGATGGGCAGAAAAAGGGGACCGGGGAGCTGTTTTTT CASKDGQKKGTGELFF
. TRBJ2-5 TRBV6-5 . TGTGCCAGCAGTTACTCGGGCAGTCAAGAGACCCAGTACTTC CASSYSGSQETQYF
TRBD2 TRBJ2-1 TRBV6-5 . TGTGCCAGCAGTCGGACTAGCGGGGGGGCTGAGCAGTTCTTC CASSRTSGGAEQFF